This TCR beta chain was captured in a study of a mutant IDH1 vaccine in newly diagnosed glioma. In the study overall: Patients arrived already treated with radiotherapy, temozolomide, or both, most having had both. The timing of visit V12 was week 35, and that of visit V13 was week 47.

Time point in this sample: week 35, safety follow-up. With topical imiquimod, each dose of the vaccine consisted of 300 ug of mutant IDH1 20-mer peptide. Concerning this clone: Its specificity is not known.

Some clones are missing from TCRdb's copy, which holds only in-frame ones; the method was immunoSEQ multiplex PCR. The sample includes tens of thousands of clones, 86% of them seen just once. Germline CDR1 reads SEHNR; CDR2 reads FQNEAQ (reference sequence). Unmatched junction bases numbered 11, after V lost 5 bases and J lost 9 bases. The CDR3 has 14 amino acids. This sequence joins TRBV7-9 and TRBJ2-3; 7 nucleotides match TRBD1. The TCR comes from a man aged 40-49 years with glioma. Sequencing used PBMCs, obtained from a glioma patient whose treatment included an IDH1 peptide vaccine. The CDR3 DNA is TGTGCCAGCAGCCGAGACAGGGATCTTTTCACGCAGTATTTT. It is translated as CASSRDRDLFTQYF.